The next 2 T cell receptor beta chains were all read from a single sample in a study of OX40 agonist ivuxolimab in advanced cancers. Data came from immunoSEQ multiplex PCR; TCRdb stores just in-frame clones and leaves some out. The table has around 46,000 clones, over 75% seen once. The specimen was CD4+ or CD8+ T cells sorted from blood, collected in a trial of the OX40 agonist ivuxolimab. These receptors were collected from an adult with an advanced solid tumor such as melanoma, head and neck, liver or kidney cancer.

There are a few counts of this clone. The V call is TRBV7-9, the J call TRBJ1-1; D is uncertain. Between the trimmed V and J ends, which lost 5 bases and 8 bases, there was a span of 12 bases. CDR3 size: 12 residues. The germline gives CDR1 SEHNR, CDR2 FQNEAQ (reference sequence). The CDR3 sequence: CASSPDAVEAFF. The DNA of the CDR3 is TGTGCCAGCAGCCCAGACGCAGTCGAAGCTTTCTTT.

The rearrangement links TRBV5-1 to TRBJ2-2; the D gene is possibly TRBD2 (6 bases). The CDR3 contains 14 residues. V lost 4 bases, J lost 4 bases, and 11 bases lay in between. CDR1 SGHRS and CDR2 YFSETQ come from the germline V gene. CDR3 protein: CASSTGLLTGELFF. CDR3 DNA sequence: TGCGCCAGCAGCACGGGACTCCTCACCGGGGAGCTGTTTTTT.